At least ten counts were recorded for the clone carrying this T cell receptor beta chain. The antigen remains undetermined. The length of the CDR3 is 15 residues. Germline V CDR1 and CDR2: DFQATT, SNEGSKA (reference sequence). V was clipped by 4 bases and J by 4 bases; unmatched bases: 6. Via MiXCR, TCRdb re-called the 5' RACE reads, giving one row per CDR3 protein. The sample gives 45,000 or so distinct CDR3 sequences, roughly 3% of which show up once; around 15% is in the top ten. The sample originates from a study of neurological immune-mediated disorders. Study results and limitations: The repertoires of 18 of 34 multiple sclerosis patients fell into one related-CDR3 cluster (a possible signature) under phylogenetic grouping.

This TCR came from a woman between 50 and 59 years old with multiple sclerosis. Sequenced material: PBMCs. The chain joins TRBV20-1 to TRBJ2-4; 11 nucleotides line up with TRBD2. For the CDR3, the DNA is TGCAGTGCTATTAAGACTAGCGGGATTAAAAACATTCAGTACTTC. It yields the protein CSAIKTSGIKNIQYF.